This is a list of T cell receptor beta chains from one sample in a study of long-term antiretroviral therapy in people with HIV. Using immunoSEQ multiplex PCR, the repertoire was profiled, and TCRdb retains in-frame clones only, with some absent. This sample yields tens of thousands of clones, of which 70% to 90% are seen a single time; roughly 10% belongs to the top ten. The sample in question was unsorted PBMCs, obtained 2.2 years after starting antiretroviral therapy. These receptors were obtained from a man between 18 and 35 years old with HIV. The CDR3 runs from the conserved cysteine through the conserved F or W. A D gene is named only where the DNA matches it firmly. Size is stated for part of the rows, as once, few or many counts, or as a class when the clone is expanded.

clone_size,j_call,d_call,v_call,cdr3_aa,cdr3_nt
NA,TRBJ2-7,NA,TRBV7-9,CASSSSRVYEQYF,TGTGCCAGCAGCAGCTCGCGGGTCTACGAGCAGTACTTC
NA,TRBJ2-3,TRBD2,TRBV11-2,CASSLVASGRRADTQYF,TGTGCCAGCAGCTTAGTAGCTAGCGGGAGGCGAGCAGATACGCAGTATTTT
NA,TRBJ2-7,NA,TRBV7-3,CASSLGDGYEQYF,TGTGCCAGCAGCCTCGGCGACGGCTACGAGCAGTACTTC
NA,TRBJ2-7,NA,TRBV4-1,CASSQEGDGSHYEQYF,TGCGCCAGCAGCCAAGAGGGAGACGGCTCACACTACGAGCAGTACTTC
NA,TRBJ2-3,TRBD2,TRBV7-6,CASSFSLAGPTDTQYF,TGTGCCAGCAGCTTTTCCCTAGCGGGGCCCACAGATACGCAGTATTTT
NA,TRBJ2-7,NA,TRBV28,CASSLQRGSYEQYF,TGTGCCAGCAGTTTACAGAGGGGGTCCTACGAGCAGTACTTC
NA,TRBJ2-1,TRBD1,TRBV6-1,CASRSPGQGVHEQFF,TGTGCCAGCAGGTCTCCGGGACAGGGCGTCCATGAGCAGTTCTTC
once,TRBJ2-7,TRBD2,TRBV11-2,CASSPLRGGAYEQYF,TGTGCCAGCAGCCCGCTAAGGGGAGGGGCCTACGAGCAGTACTTC
NA,TRBJ1-6,NA,TRBV7-9,CASSFDSSNSPLHF,TGTGCCAGCAGCTTTGACAGTTCTAATTCACCCCTCCACTTT
NA,TRBJ2-3,NA,TRBV19,CASTPSPGSSTDTQYF,TGTGCCAGTACTCCAAGCCCAGGGTCTAGCACAGATACGCAGTATTTT
NA,TRBJ2-7,TRBD1,TRBV18,CASSPAGGTYEQYF,TGTGCCAGCTCACCGGCAGGGGGTACTTACGAGCAGTACTTC
NA,TRBJ1-1,NA,TRBV5-1,CASSLEGSSVAAFF,TGCGCCAGCAGCTTGGAAGGGTCGAGCGTTGCCGCTTTCTTT
NA,TRBJ2-7,TRBD1,TRBV12-5,CASGFGQGYEQYF,TGTGCTAGTGGTTTCGGACAGGGCTACGAGCAGTACTTC
once,TRBJ2-2,NA,TRBV6-5,CASSYDTTVTGELFF,TGTGCCAGCAGTTACGACACGACGGTGACCGGGGAGCTGTTTTTT
NA,TRBJ2-5,NA,TRBV18,CASSLRLAGVEETQYF,TGTGCCAGCTCACTCCGACTAGCAGGGGTAGAAGAGACCCAGTACTTC
NA,TRBJ2-3,NA,TRBV5-1,CASSLVDRRTDTQYF,TGCGCCAGCAGCTTGGTAGATAGACGCACAGATACGCAGTATTTT
NA,TRBJ1-1,NA,TRBV27,CASSFPGNTEAFF,TGTGCCAGCAGTTTCCCCGGGAACACTGAAGCTTTCTTT
NA,TRBJ2-2,NA,TRBV10-3,CVTTGRKAITDTGELFF,TGTGTCACCACGGGCAGGAAGGCAATTACGGACACCGGGGAGCTGTTTTTT
few,TRBJ2-7,NA,TRBV19,CASSIDRGYEQYF,TGTGCCAGTAGTATAGACAGGGGATACGAGCAGTACTTC
NA,TRBJ2-3,NA,TRBV9,CASSDGYSDTQYF,TGTGCCAGCAGCGATGGATACTCAGATACGCAGTATTTT
once,TRBJ2-3,TRBD2,TRBV7-2,CASSQGTSVGDTQYF,TGTGCCAGCAGCCAAGGGACTAGCGTAGGAGATACGCAGTATTTT
once,TRBJ2-1,TRBD2,TRBV2,CASSVSGRASNEQFF,TGTGCCAGCAGTGTCTCGGGGAGGGCCTCTAATGAGCAGTTCTTC
NA,TRBJ2-7,TRBD2,TRBV7-9,CASSSGLSIPYEQYF,TGTGCCAGCAGCTCGGGACTATCAATTCCTTACGAGCAGTACTTC
NA,TRBJ2-5,TRBD1,TRBV5-1,CASSLDATGAQETQYF,TGCGCCAGCAGCTTGGACGCGACAGGGGCCCAAGAGACCCAGTACTTC
once,TRBJ2-1,NA,TRBV5-4,CASSLNGPVTYNEQFF,TGTGCCAGCAGCTTAAATGGGCCAGTTACCTACAATGAGCAGTTCTTC
NA,TRBJ1-3,NA,TRBV21-1,CAHLSGNTIYF,TGTGCCCACCTCTCTGGAAACACCATATATTTT
once,TRBJ2-5,NA,TRBV7-2,CASSQGGNQETQYF,TGTGCCAGCAGCCAAGGGGGGAATCAAGAGACCCAGTACTTC
NA,TRBJ1-1,TRBD1,TRBV6-1,CASDQRQGMNTEAFF,TGTGCCAGCGATCAAAGACAGGGGATGAACACTGAAGCTTTCTTT
few,TRBJ2-2,NA,TRBV28,CASRGPNTGELFF,TGTGCCAGCAGGGGGCCGAACACCGGGGAGCTGTTTTTT
NA,TRBJ2-7,NA,TRBV30,CAWSHSYEQYF,TGTGCCTGGAGTCACTCCTACGAGCAGTACTTC
NA,TRBJ2-3,NA,TRBV7-3,CASSPTAGTHDTQYF,TGTGCCAGCAGCCCTACCGCGGGGACCCACGATACGCAGTATTTT
NA,TRBJ2-1,TRBD2,TRBV19,CASSLGLAGAYNEQFF,TGTGCCAGTAGCCTCGGACTAGCGGGAGCGTACAATGAGCAGTTCTTC
NA,TRBJ1-5,TRBD1,TRBV6-5,CASRDRDGNQPQHF,TGTGCCAGCAGAGACAGGGACGGCAATCAGCCCCAGCATTTT
NA,TRBJ2-7,NA,TRBV25-1,CASSRKGGGEQYF,TGTGCCAGCAGTCGAAAGGGAGGTGGCGAGCAGTACTTC
NA,TRBJ2-1,TRBD2,TRBV15,CATSRTSGLARNEQFF,TGTGCCACCAGCAGAACTTCGGGACTAGCGAGGAATGAGCAGTTCTTC
NA,TRBJ1-3,NA,TRBV9,CASSVDSGYGNTIYF,TGTGCCAGCAGCGTAGATTCGGGGTATGGAAACACCATATATTTT
NA,TRBJ2-7,NA,TRBV9,CASSVEGDRSGEQYF,TGTGCCAGCAGCGTAGAAGGGGACAGAAGCGGGGAGCAGTACTTC
once,TRBJ2-7,NA,TRBV13,CASSLVQGYEQYF,TGTGCCAGCAGCTTAGTGCAGGGCTACGAGCAGTACTTC
NA,TRBJ2-2,NA,TRBV19,CARAGRVELFF,TGTGCCAGGGCGGGAAGAGTGGAGCTGTTTTTT
NA,TRBJ2-3,NA,TRBV6-6,CASSGGFKSTDTQYF,TGTGCCAGCAGTGGGGGGTTCAAAAGCACAGATACGCAGTATTTT
NA,TRBJ2-5,NA,TRBV5-1,CASSLGALRETQYF,TGCGCCAGCAGCTTGGGGGCCCTCCGAGAGACCCAGTACTTC
NA,TRBJ2-6,NA,TRBV5-6,CASSLGNSGANVLTF,TGTGCCAGCAGCTTGGGCAACTCTGGGGCCAACGTCCTGACTTTC
NA,TRBJ1-4,NA,TRBV30,CAWADTGRGEKLFF,TGTGCCTGGGCCGACACAGGGAGAGGTGAAAAACTGTTTTTT
few,TRBJ1-2,TRBD1,TRBV5-1,CASSLAGQGRRDGYTF,TGCGCCAGCAGCTTGGCCGGACAGGGAAGGAGGGACGGCTACACCTTC
NA,TRBJ1-1,TRBD1,TRBV30,CAWTLPWTGVTEAFF,TGTGCCTGGACCCTCCCTTGGACAGGGGTAACTGAAGCTTTCTTT
NA,TRBJ1-4,NA,TRBV30,CAWSGGQQKLFF,TGTGCCTGGAGTGGTGGACAGCAAAAACTGTTTTTT
NA,TRBJ2-5,NA,TRBV28,CASSFPGQTQETQYF,TGTGCCAGCAGTTTCCCGGGACAAACACAAGAGACCCAGTACTTC